Listed here are 30 T cell receptor beta chains from one sample, sequenced in a study of CD8 T cells in Susac syndrome. Random hexamers were used to reverse transcribe an amount of roughly 0.5 to 1 ug RNA. A single record per CDR3 protein comes from TCRdb applying MiXCR to the immunoSEQ multiplex PCR reads. The sample shows around 130,000 distinct CDR3 sequences, approximately 95% of them seen only once. The sequenced material came from CD4+ T cells from PBMCs. The receptor set was obtained from a human donor with multiple sclerosis.

This chain joins TRBV24-1 and TRBJ2-7, with D uncertain. V lost 4 bases and J 2 bases, leaving 8 bases between the germline ends. This CDR3 has 13 residues. Per the germline V gene, CDR1 is KGHDR and CDR2 is SFDVKD. The CDR3 bases are TGTGCCACCAGTGAAGACCCCGCCTACGAGCAGTACTTC. This gives the protein CATSEDPAYEQYF.

The chain joins TRBV9 to TRBJ2-3; D gene ambiguous. This CDR3 has 15 amino acids. V was pared by 0 bases and J by 2 bases, with 10 bases between. Germline V gene lookup returns CDR1 SGDLS and CDR2 YYNGEE. In DNA, the CDR3 is TGTGCCAGCAGCGTAGGAGGCCGAACCACAGATACGCAGTATTTT. Protein sequence: CASSVGGRTTDTQYF.

This chain links TRBV29-1 with TRBJ1-1, with 8 bases that match TRBD1. The germline gives CDR1 SQVTM, CDR2 ANQGSEA. CDR3 length: 16 amino acids. J was trimmed by 0 bases and V by 3 bases; bases with no gene match: 9. CDR3 amino acids: CSVDFSRGPMNTEAFF. CDR3 in DNA: TGCAGCGTTGACTTCAGCAGGGGGCCGATGAACACTGAAGCTTTCTTT.

J is TRBJ2-5 and V is TRBV9; D perhaps matches TRBD1 (6 bases). The germline gives CDR1 SGDLS, CDR2 YYNGEE. CDR3 size: 17 residues. Deletions cut 0 bases from V and 6 bases from J, with 21 bases between. Here the CDR3 reads CASSVATYPSGEKTQYF. CDR3 sequence (DNA): TGTGCCAGCAGCGTAGCTACATACCCGTCAGGGGAGAAGACCCAGTACTTC.

The chain has TRBV5-6 and TRBJ2-1, with 9 bases lining up with TRBD1. This CDR3 comprises 16 residues. Germline-derived CDR1 and CDR2 are SGHDT and YYEEEE. Trimming removed 4 bases from V and 5 bases from J; junction bases left unmatched: 10. DNA for the CDR3: TGTGCCAGCAGCGTTCCGGGACAGGGAACCCACAATGAGCAGTTCTTC. Translation gives CASSVPGQGTHNEQFF.

The chain joins TRBV7-2 to TRBJ2-7; no clear D. Germline CDR1 reads SGHTA; CDR2 reads FQGNSA. The CDR3 consists of 14 residues. With 5 bases removed from V and 1 base from J, the gap between germline ends came to 12 bases. In DNA, the CDR3 is TGTGCCAGCAGCCCCCCGGACGTATCCTACGAGCAGTACTTC. It is translated as CASSPPDVSYEQYF.

This sequence joins TRBV20-1 and TRBJ2-1, with D perhaps TRBD2 (6 bases). Deletions cut 0 bases from V and 6 bases from J, with 18 bases between. From germline, CDR1 is DFQATT and CDR2 SNEGSKA (reference sequence). The CDR3 runs 16 residues. The CDR3: CSARDSGGFRSNEQFF. CDR3 sequence (DNA): TGCAGTGCTAGAGATTCCGGGGGTTTTAGGTCCAATGAGCAGTTCTTC.

This clonotype was observed a handful of times. V and J are TRBV7-2 and TRBJ2-1; TRBD2 matches at 10 bases. Germline V CDR1 and CDR2: SGHTA, FQGNSA. The V segment lost 7 bases and the J segment 9 bases; nucleotides outside the gene matches: 12. The CDR3 contains 15 residues. The chain's CDR3 is CASTQRSGGASEQFF. Written as DNA, the CDR3 is TGTGCCAGCACCCAGCGGAGCGGGGGGGCCAGTGAGCAGTTCTTC. The whole variable domain, remainder taken from reference TRBV7-2 and TRBJ2-1, is GAGVSQSPSNKVTEKGKDVELRCDPISGHTALYWYRQSLGQGLEFLIYFQGNSAPDKSGLPSDRFSAERTGGSVSTLTIQRTQQEDSAVYLCASTQRSGGASEQFFGPGTRLTVL.

The V gene is TRBV30, the J gene TRBJ2-1; 14 positions match TRBD2. The trim removed 8 bases at V and 0 bases at J, leaving 3 bases unmatched. In germline, CDR1 is GTSNPN, CDR2 SVGIG (reference sequence). The CDR3 has 15 residues. CDR3 nucleotides: TGTGCCCGGACTAGCGGGGGGCCCTCCTACAATGAGCAGTTCTTC. Protein: CARTSGGPSYNEQFF.

This sequence joins TRBV20-1 and TRBJ2-1, with 13 bases lining up with TRBD2. Germline V CDR1 and CDR2: DFQATT, SNEGSKA (reference sequence). The CDR3 loop spans 14 amino acids. The junction had 5 bases not matched to a gene; V was cut back by 4 bases and J by 8 bases. CDR3 nucleotides: TGCAGTGCTACCGGGACTAGCGGGATTTATGAGCAGTTCTTC. This encodes CSATGTSGIYEQFF.

The chain employs TRBV5-4 and TRBJ2-4; 11 bases match TRBD2. The junction had 17 bases not matched to a gene; V was cut back by 3 bases and J by 0 bases. Germline CDR1 is SGHNT and CDR2 is YYREEE (reference sequence). CDR3 length: 21 amino acids. CDR3 coding DNA: TGTGCCAGCAGCTCGCCACAACCGGGACTAGCGGAGCGGATAGCCAAAAACATTCAGTACTTC. Translation: CASSSPQPGLAERIAKNIQYF.

The V and J genes are TRBV28 and TRBJ2-7, with 7 bases fitting TRBD2. The CDR3 totals 14 residues. The germline CDR1 and CDR2 sequences are MDHEN and SYDVKM. Trimming removed 5 bases from V and 3 bases from J; junction bases left unmatched: 7. CDR3 protein: CASSQGGLSYEQYF. Written as DNA, the CDR3 is TGTGCCAGCAGTCAGGGAGGGTTAAGCTACGAGCAGTACTTC.

The chain is built from TRBV30 and TRBJ1-5, with D hard to call. Germline CDR1 is GTSNPN and CDR2 is SVGIG (reference sequence). The ends were cut back, 0 bases at V and 6 bases at J, with 6 bases in the middle. The CDR3 runs to 12 residues. In DNA form, the CDR3 reads TGTGCCTGGAGTGTACAGAGTCAGCCCCAGCATTTT. Amino acid sequence: CAWSVQSQPQHF.

CDR3 sequence reads: CASSPGRQAYEQYF. The CDR3 DNA sequence: TGTGCCAGCTCACCGGGACGACAGGCCTACGAGCAGTACTTC. The rearrangement links TRBV18 to TRBJ2-7, with D possibly matching TRBD1 (6 bases). Trimming shortened V by 3 bases and J by 2 bases, and 11 bases separated the two germline ends. The germline V gene has CDR1 KGHSH and CDR2 LQKENI. The CDR3 totals 14 residues.

The CDR3, as DNA: TGCAGTGCGTTACCGGGACAGTCCTACAATGAGCAGTTCTTC. Encoded protein: CSALPGQSYNEQFF. The rearrangement links TRBV20-1 to TRBJ2-1; 7 bases align to TRBD1. This CDR3 spans 14 amino acids. In germline, CDR1 is DFQATT, CDR2 SNEGSKA (reference sequence). V lost 6 bases, J lost 1 base, and 6 bases stayed unmatched.

The chain employs TRBV9 and TRBJ1-1; D uncertain. The CDR3 has 13 residues. Germline CDR1 reads SGDLS; CDR2 reads YYNGEE. The V end was cut by 1 base, the J end by 3 bases, with 7 bases between. The CDR3 region has the DNA TGTGCCAGCAGCGTAAGGAGGGACACTGAAGCTTTCTTT. Amino acid sequence: CASSVRRDTEAFF.

This chain uses TRBV2 with TRBJ1-1; 7 bases map to TRBD1. This CDR3 comprises 14 residues. Germline V CDR1 and CDR2: SNHLY, FYNNEI. Trimming removed 6 bases from V and 2 bases from J; junction bases left unmatched: 6. In nucleotides, the CDR3 is TGTGCCAGCAGATCACAGGGGCTTAACACTGAAGCTTTCTTT. This translates into CASRSQGLNTEAFF. Using reference TRBV2 and TRBJ1-1 for the parts outside the CDR3, the full variable domain is EPEVTQTPSHQVTQMGQEVILRCVPISNHLYFYWYRQILGQKVEFLVSFYNNEISEKSEIFDDQFSVERPDGSNFTLKIRSTKLEDSAMYFCASRSQGLNTEAFFGQGTRLTVV.

The V gene is TRBV29-1, the J gene TRBJ2-7; 8 bases match TRBD1. CDR3 length: 14 residues. The ends lost 6 bases at V and 4 bases at J; junction bases unmatched: 11. Germline CDR1 reads SQVTM; CDR2 reads ANQGSEA. The DNA for the CDR3 is TGCAGCGTGCGGGGACAGGAATTTTCGTACGAGCAGTACTTC. It yields the protein CSVRGQEFSYEQYF.

The chain joins TRBV20-1 to TRBJ2-3; D is unresolved. CDR1 is DFQATT and CDR2 is SNEGSKA in the germline V gene (reference sequence). CDR3 length: 15 residues. The V gene lost 4 bases and the J gene lost 6 bases, with 20 bases spanning the gap. CDR3 loop: CSATKFQTLGDTQYF. The DNA for the CDR3 is TGCAGTGCTACGAAATTCCAGACATTAGGGGATACGCAGTATTTT.

CDR3 DNA sequence: TGCAGCGTTTCAGACACGGGAGGGGCCGGGGAGCTGTTTTTT. It codes for CSVSDTGGAGELFF. This chain links TRBV29-1 with TRBJ2-2; 8 positions agree with TRBD2. This CDR3 is 14 amino acids long. With V trimmed by 5 bases and J by 6 bases, 8 bases remained unmatched. The germline CDR1 and CDR2 sequences are SQVTM and ANQGSEA.

The chain carries TRBV29-1 and TRBJ2-1, with TRBD2 identical over 9 bases. Germline CDR1 and CDR2: SQVTM and ANQGSEA. Trimming took 3 bases from V and 6 from J; bases not matched to a gene: 3. This CDR3 has 13 residues. CDR3 region: CSVDGLAPNEQFF. In DNA, the CDR3 is TGCAGCGTTGATGGACTAGCGCCCAATGAGCAGTTCTTC.

The gene calls are TRBV7-8 and TRBJ1-4; D might be TRBD1 (6 bases). Per the germline V gene, CDR1 is SGHVS and CDR2 is FQNEAQ. The CDR3 has 15 residues. V shed 5 bases and J shed 8 bases, with 18 bases lying between them. This CDR3 reads CASSRNRELGEKLFF. CDR3 DNA sequence: TGTGCCAGCAGCCGTAACAGGGAGCTAGGGGAAAAACTGTTTTTT. The whole variable domain, remainder taken from reference TRBV7-8 and TRBJ1-4, is GAGVSQSPRYKVAKRGQDVALRCDPISGHVSLFWYQQALGQGPEFLTYFQNEAQLDKSGLPSDRFFAERPEGSVSTLKIQRTQQEDSAVYLCASSRNRELGEKLFFGSGTQLSVL.

This chain links TRBV12-3 or TRBV12-4 with TRBJ1-6; D remains ambiguous. V was pared by 3 bases and J by 9 bases, with 6 bases between. This CDR3 has 12 amino acids. The CDR3 is CASSFPGSPLHF. The CDR3 DNA is TGTGCCAGCAGTTTCCCAGGTTCACCCCTCCACTTT.

The rearrangement joins TRBV3-1 to TRBJ1-1, with D hard to call. V lost 0 bases to trimming and J lost 4 bases, with 9 bases between them. CDR3 length: 14 amino acids. Germline CDR1 reads LGHDT; CDR2 reads YNNKEL (reference sequence). CDR3 coding DNA: TGTGCCAGCAGCCAAGATCTTCGAGGCACTGAAGCTTTCTTT. Amino acids: CASSQDLRGTEAFF. The variable domain in full, completed from reference TRBV3-1 and TRBJ1-1, reads DTAVSQTPKYLVTQMGNDKSIKCEQNLGHDTMYWYKQDSKKFLKIMFSYNNKELIINETVPNRFSPKSPDKAHLNLHINSLELGDSAVYFCASSQDLRGTEAFFGQGTRLTVV.

The rearrangement joins TRBV27 to TRBJ2-7; D gene uncertain. Germline V gene sequence: CDR1 MNHEY, CDR2 SMNVEV (reference sequence). V dropped 0 bases and J dropped 3 bases, with 9 bases sitting between them. This CDR3 is built from 14 residues. CDR3 DNA: TGTGCCAGCAGTTTATCGGGGATCTTCTACGAGCAGTACTTC. Translating it yields CASSLSGIFYEQYF.

The chain carries TRBV30 and TRBJ1-2, with 9 bases fitting TRBD1. The J segment lost 2 bases and the V segment lost 8 bases, leaving 6 bases of the junction unmatched. CDR3 length: 13 amino acids. Per the germline V gene, CDR1 is GTSNPN and CDR2 is SVGIG (reference sequence). In DNA, the CDR3 is TGTGCCCGTTCGGGACAGGGCAACTATGGCTACACCTTC. This translates into CARSGQGNYGYTF.

The chain recombines TRBV27 with TRBJ2-5, with D perhaps matching TRBD2 (5 bases). From germline, CDR1 is MNHEY and CDR2 SMNVEV (reference sequence). Trimming took 6 bases from V and 7 from J, leaving 18 bases between them. The CDR3 is 14 residues long. This CDR3 is CASRSGGSVGTQYF. CDR3 DNA: TGTGCCAGCAGGAGTGGCGGGTCGGTGGGGACCCAGTACTTC.

The chain carries TRBV20-1 and TRBJ1-2, with 8 positions matching TRBD1. The CDR3 loop spans 12 amino acids. Germline V gene sequence: CDR1 DFQATT, CDR2 SNEGSKA (reference sequence). V dropped 5 bases and J dropped 7; count of bases not matched to a gene: 6. The chain's CDR3 is CSAPGQGSGYTF. The CDR3 DNA is TGCAGTGCTCCTGGACAGGGAAGTGGCTACACCTTC.

This chain connects TRBV7-9 to TRBJ2-3; perhaps TRBD2 as D (5 bases). The CDR3 spans 14 residues. Germline V gene lookup returns CDR1 SEHNR and CDR2 FQNEAQ (reference sequence). Trimming removed 5 bases from V and 8 bases from J, with 17 bases in between. CDR3 in DNA: TGTGCCAGCAGCCAACGCCCAGGACTTGTTACGCAGTATTTT. It encodes CASSQRPGLVTQYF.

The rearrangement joins TRBV6-5 to TRBJ2-1; tentative D call: TRBD1 (5 bases). Germline V gene data show CDR1 as MNHEY and CDR2 as SVGAGI. The V end lost 5 bases, the J end lost 14 bases, and 19 bases lay between the germline ends. The CDR3 runs 13 residues. This chain's CDR3 is CASSPGQLNRKFF. CDR3 coding DNA: TGTGCCAGCAGTCCAGGGCAACTAAATCGAAAGTTCTTC.